What follows is one T cell receptor beta chain and its context. The antigen remains unidentified. This CDR3 is missing its conserved last phenylalanine or tryptophan, likely due to a read error. The data were obtained in a study of identical twins. Study conclusions and caveats: Within beta out-of-frame sequences, the excess sharing observed between twins was weaker. Conclusions leaned on cross-sectional statistical analysis and did not track the same donors over time. Abundant beta clonotypes from cord blood bore fewer insertions; memory repertoires lacked this pattern. Among out-of-frame alpha sequences shared by twins, low generation probability occurred in excess.

From the 5' RACE reads, TCRdb called clonotypes with MiXCR, one entry per CDR3 protein. Found here are 1.5 million to 2 million distinct CDR3 sequences, about 32% of them singletons; the top ten hold 0.27%. V was shortened by 2 bases and J by 0 bases, with 3 bases between the two germline ends. This CDR3 region has 14 residues. The germline CDR1 and CDR2 sequences are SGHRS and YFSETQ. The receptor was derived from a newborn girl in good health. The chain is built from TRBV5-1 and TRBJ2-6; D uncertain. The sample was cord blood. Here the CDR3 reads CASSFNSGANVLTY. The CDR3, as DNA: TGCGCCAGCAGCTTTAACTCTGGGGCCAACGTCCTGACTTAC.